Listed here is a single TCR beta chain. The CDR3 is made up of 15 amino acids. Unmatched junction bases numbered 10, after V lost 6 bases and J lost 5 bases. Germline V gene lookup returns CDR1 SGDLS and CDR2 YYNGEE. This record comes from a study of blood T cell repertoires in COVID-19. On the study more broadly: Sources were T cells, B-cell-depleted T cells, or PBMCs; the material itself was cDNA or gDNA.

In the original analysis: Nucleated cell counts were estimated from reference gene primer amplification. The method was immunoSEQ multiplex PCR; TCRdb's version includes in-frame clones alone and lacks a portion of them. The DNA gave D and trimming, while V, J and clone size come from that table. The top ten clones hold approximately 0.98% of a sample with about 78,000 clones, less than 95% of them seen once. This chain uses TRBV9 with TRBJ1-1; 10 bases are shared with TRBD1. This TCR was sampled from a woman between 45 and 65 years old in a cohort sampled during active COVID-19. The sample was peripheral blood. CDR3 DNA: TGTGCCAGCACCGAGGGAGGGGGACAGGGGACTGAAGCTTTCTTT. This sequence encodes CASTEGGGQGTEAFF.